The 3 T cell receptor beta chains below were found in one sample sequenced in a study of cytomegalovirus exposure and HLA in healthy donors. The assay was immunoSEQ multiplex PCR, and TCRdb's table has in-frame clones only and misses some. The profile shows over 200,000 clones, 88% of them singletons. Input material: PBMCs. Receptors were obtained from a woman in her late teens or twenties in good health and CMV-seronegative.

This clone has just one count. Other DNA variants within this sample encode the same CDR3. The CDR3 coding sequence is TGTGCCAGCAGTTTAGGGGGCAGGGGTTACGAGCAGTACTTC. This encodes CASSLGGRGYEQYF. This rearrangement joins TRBV28 to TRBJ2-7; D may be TRBD1 (6 bases). The CDR3 spans 14 residues. V lost 2 bases and J lost 4, with 12 bases in between. Germline V gives CDR1 MDHEN, CDR2 SYDVKM.

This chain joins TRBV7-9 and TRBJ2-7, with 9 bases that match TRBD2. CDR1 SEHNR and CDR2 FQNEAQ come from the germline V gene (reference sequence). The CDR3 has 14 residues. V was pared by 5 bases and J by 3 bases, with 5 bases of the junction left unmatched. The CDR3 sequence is CASSAGSGSYEQYF. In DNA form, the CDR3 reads TGTGCCAGCAGCGCCGGTAGCGGGAGCTACGAGCAGTACTTC.

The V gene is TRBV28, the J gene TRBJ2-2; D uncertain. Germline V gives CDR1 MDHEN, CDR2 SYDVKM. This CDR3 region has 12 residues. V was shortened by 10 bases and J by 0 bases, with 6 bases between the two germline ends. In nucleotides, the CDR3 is TGTGCCACCCTCGCGAACACCGGGGAGCTGTTTTTT. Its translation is CATLANTGELFF.